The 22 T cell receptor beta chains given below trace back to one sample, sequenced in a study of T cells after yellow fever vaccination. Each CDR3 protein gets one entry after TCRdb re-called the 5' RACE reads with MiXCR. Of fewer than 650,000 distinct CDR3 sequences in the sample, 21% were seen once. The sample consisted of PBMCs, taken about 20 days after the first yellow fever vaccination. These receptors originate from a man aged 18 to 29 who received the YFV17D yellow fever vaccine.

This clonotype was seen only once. CDR3 region: CASSPNRGGYTF. The DNA of the CDR3 is TGTGCCAGCAGTCCCAACAGGGGCGGCTACACCTTC. The chain couples TRBV12-3 or TRBV12-4 to TRBJ1-2; the match to TRBD1 covers 7 bases. The CDR3 totals 12 residues. Trimming at V came to 5 bases and at J to 8 bases, leaving 5 bases not matched to a gene.

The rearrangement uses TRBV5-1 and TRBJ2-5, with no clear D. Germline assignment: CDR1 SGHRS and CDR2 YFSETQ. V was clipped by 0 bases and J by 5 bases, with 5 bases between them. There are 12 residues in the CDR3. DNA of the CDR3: TGCGCCAGCAGCTTGGCGTATGAGACCCAGTACTTC. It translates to CASSLAYETQYF. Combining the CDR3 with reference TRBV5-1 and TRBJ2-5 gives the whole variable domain KAGVTQTPRYLIKTRGQQVTLSCSPISGHRSVSWYQQTPGQGLQFLFEYFSETQRNKGNFPGRFSGRQFSNSRSEMNVSTLELGDSALYLCASSLAYETQYFGPGTRLLVL.

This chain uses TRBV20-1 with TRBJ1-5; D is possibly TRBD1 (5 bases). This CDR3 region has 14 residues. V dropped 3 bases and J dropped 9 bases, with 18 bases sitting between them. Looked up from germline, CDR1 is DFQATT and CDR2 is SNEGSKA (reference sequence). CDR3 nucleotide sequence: TGCAGTGCTAGTAGAGACCGGGGCTTTTCGCCCCAGCATTTT. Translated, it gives CSASRDRGFSPQHF.

This CDR3 is CSASGWVGEAFF. The CDR3 DNA reads TGCAGTGCTTCCGGGTGGGTCGGTGAAGCTTTCTTT. J is TRBJ1-1 and V is TRBV20-1, with unresolved D. The CDR3 runs to 12 residues. In germline, CDR1 is DFQATT, CDR2 SNEGSKA (reference sequence). With 5 bases removed from V and 7 bases from J, the gap between germline ends came to 14 bases.

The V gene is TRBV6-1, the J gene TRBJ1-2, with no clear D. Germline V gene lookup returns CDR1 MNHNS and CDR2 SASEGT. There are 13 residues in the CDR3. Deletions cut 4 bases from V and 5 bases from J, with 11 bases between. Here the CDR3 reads CASSGETGYGYTF. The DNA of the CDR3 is TGTGCCAGCAGTGGAGAAACTGGGTATGGCTACACCTTC.

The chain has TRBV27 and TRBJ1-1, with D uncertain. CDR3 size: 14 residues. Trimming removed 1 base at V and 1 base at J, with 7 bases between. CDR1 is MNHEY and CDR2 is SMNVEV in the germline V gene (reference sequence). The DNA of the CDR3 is TGTGCCAGCAGTTTATTCCCAGGGAACACTGAAGCTTTCTTT. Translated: CASSLFPGNTEAFF.

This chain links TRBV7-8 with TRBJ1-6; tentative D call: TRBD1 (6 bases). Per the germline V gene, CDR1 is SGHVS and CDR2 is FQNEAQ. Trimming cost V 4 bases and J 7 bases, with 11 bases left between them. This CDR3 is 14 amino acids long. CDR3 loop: CASSSQGGNSPLHF. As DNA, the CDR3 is TGTGCCAGCAGCTCCCAAGGGGGGAATTCACCCCTCCACTTT.

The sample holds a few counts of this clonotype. In DNA, the CDR3 is TGTGCCACATTTCCCGGGACCCAACCCTACAATGAGCAGTTCTTC. This translates into CATFPGTQPYNEQFF. V gene TRBV27 combines with J gene TRBJ2-1; D is tentatively TRBD1 or TRBD2 (5 bases each). Trimming stripped 10 bases from V and 2 bases from J, with 18 bases between. The germline gives CDR1 MNHEY, CDR2 SMNVEV (reference sequence). The CDR3 extends over 15 amino acids.

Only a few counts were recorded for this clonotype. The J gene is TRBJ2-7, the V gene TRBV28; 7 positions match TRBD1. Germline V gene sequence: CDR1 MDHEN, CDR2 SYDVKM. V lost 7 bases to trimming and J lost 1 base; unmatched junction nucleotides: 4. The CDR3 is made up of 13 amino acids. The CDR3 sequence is CASTPGQSYEQYV. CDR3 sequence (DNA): TGTGCCAGCACCCCGGGACAGTCCTACGAGCAGTACGTC.

The CDR3 DNA is TGTGCCAGCAGCTTAGGGGGTATGTCTGGAAACACCATATATTTT. This gives the protein CASSLGGMSGNTIYF. The chain employs TRBV7-9 and TRBJ1-3, with D unresolved. In germline, CDR1 is SEHNR, CDR2 FQNEAQ (reference sequence). This CDR3 spans 15 amino acids. Trimming pared 1 base from V and 1 base from J, leaving 8 bases between.

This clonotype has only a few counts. DNA for the CDR3: TGTGCCAGCAGCCAAGATAAATTCTATGGCTACACCTTC. Translation: CASSQDKFYGYTF. V and J are TRBV4-2 and TRBJ1-2; D remains unclear. Germline CDR1 reads LGHNA; CDR2 reads YNFKEQ. This CDR3 has 13 residues. Trimming took off 0 bases at V and 4 bases at J, with 6 bases between the two ends.

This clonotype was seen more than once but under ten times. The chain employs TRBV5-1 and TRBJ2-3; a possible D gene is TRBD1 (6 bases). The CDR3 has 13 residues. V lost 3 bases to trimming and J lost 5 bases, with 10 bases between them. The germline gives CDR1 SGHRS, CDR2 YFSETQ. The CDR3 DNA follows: TGCGCCAGCAGCTCAGGGGCCGGAGATACGCAGTATTTT. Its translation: CASSSGAGDTQYF. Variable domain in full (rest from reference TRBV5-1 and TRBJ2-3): KAGVTQTPRYLIKTRGQQVTLSCSPISGHRSVSWYQQTPGQGLQFLFEYFSETQRNKGNFPGRFSGRQFSNSRSEMNVSTLELGDSALYLCASSSGAGDTQYFGPGTRLTVL.

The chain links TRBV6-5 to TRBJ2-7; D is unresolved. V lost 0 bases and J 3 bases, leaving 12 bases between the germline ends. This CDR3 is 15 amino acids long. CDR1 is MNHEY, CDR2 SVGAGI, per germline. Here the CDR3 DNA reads TGTGCCAGCAGTTACTCTTCTACGCGTGTCTACGAGCAGTACTTC. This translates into CASSYSSTRVYEQYF.

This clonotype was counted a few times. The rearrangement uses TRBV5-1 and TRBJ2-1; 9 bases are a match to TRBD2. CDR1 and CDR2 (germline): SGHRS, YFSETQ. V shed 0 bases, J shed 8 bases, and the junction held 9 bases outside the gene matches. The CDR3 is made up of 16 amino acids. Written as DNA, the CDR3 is TGCGCCAGCAGCTTGGAAGGCGGGGGGGCACCTTATGAGCAGTTCTTC. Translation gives CASSLEGGGAPYEQFF.

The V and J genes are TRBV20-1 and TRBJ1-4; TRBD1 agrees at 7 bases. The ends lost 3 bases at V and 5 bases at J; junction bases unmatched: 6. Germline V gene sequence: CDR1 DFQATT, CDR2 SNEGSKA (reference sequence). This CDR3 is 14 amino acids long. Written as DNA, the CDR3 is TGCAGTGCTAGGTTGACAGGGCGGAATGAAAAACTGTTTTTT. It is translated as CSARLTGRNEKLFF.

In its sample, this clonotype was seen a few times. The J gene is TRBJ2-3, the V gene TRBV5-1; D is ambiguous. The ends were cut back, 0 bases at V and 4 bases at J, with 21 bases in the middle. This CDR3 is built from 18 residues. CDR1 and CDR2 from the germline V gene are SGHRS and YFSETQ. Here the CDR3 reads CASSLANGWALAADTQYF. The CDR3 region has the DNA TGCGCCAGCAGCTTGGCCAACGGGTGGGCCCTCGCCGCAGATACGCAGTATTTT. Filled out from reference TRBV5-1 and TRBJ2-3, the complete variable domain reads KAGVTQTPRYLIKTRGQQVTLSCSPISGHRSVSWYQQTPGQGLQFLFEYFSETQRNKGNFPGRFSGRQFSNSRSEMNVSTLELGDSALYLCASSLANGWALAADTQYFGPGTRLTVL.

The CDR3 bases are TGCAGTGCTAGGGATACAGGGGGCCTACTTAACTATGGCTACACCTTC. Its translation is CSARDTGGLLNYGYTF. The chain links TRBV20-1 to TRBJ1-2; 9 bases fit TRBD1. The CDR3 extends over 16 amino acids. V trimming: 3 bases; J trimming: 1 base; junction bases outside the gene matches: 9. Germline loops: CDR1 DFQATT, CDR2 SNEGSKA (reference sequence).

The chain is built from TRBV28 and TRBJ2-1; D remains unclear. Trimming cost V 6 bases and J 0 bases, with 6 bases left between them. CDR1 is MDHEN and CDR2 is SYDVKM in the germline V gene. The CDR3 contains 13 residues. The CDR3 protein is CASSRPSYNEQFF. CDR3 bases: TGTGCCAGCAGCCGCCCCTCCTACAATGAGCAGTTCTTC.

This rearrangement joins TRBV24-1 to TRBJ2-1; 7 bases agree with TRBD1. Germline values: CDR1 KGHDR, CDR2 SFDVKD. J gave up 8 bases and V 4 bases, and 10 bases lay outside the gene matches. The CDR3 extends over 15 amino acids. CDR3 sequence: CATSETGTALDEQFF. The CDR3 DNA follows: TGTGCCACCAGTGAAACCGGGACAGCCTTAGATGAGCAGTTCTTC.

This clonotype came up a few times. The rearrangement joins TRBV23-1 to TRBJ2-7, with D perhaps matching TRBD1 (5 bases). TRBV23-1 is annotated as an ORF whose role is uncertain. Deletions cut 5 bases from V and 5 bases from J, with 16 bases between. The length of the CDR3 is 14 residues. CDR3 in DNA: TGCGCCAGCAGTAGGGGCAGTGTGGCCCACGAGCAGTACTTC. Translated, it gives CASSRGSVAHEQYF.

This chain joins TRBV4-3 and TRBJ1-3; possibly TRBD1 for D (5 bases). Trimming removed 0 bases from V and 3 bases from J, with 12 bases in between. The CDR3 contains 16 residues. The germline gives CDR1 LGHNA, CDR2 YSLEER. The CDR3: CASSQDSRQLGNTIYF. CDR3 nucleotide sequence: TGCGCCAGCAGCCAAGATTCCCGACAGCTTGGAAACACCATATATTTT.

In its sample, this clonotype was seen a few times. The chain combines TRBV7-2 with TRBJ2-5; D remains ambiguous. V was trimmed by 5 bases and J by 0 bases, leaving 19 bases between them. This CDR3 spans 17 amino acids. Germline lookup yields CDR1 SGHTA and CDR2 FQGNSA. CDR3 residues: CASSPGSLGRNQETQYF. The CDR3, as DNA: TGTGCCAGCAGCCCCGGTAGTTTGGGCCGAAACCAAGAGACCCAGTACTTC.